A single sample gave rise to the 23 T cell receptor beta chains below, sequenced in a study of blood T cell repertoires in COVID-19. TCRdb keeps only in-frame clones here, not all; method: immunoSEQ multiplex PCR. The table lists around 78,000 clones, around 90% of them singletons, with under 55% in the top ten. The sample was peripheral blood. The receptor source for this set is a human donor in a cohort sampled during active COVID-19.

This clone was picked up one time. The V gene is TRBV25-1, the J gene TRBJ1-6, with 9 bases fitting TRBD1. The CDR3 contains 18 residues. Germline-derived CDR1 and CDR2 are MGHDK and SYGVNS. The trim removed 1 base at V and 10 bases at J, leaving 14 bases unmatched. The CDR3 here is CASSEWGKQGASNSPLHF. CDR3 nucleotide sequence: TGTGCCAGCAGTGAATGGGGGAAACAGGGGGCATCTAACTCACCCCTCCACTTT.

The CDR3 region is CASSYLRGPLHF. CDR3 DNA: TGTGCCAGCAGTTACCTCAGAGGACCCCTCCACTTT. This chain connects TRBV27 to TRBJ1-6; no clear D gene. The V gene's germline CDR1 is MNHEY and CDR2 SMNVEV (reference sequence). CDR3 size: 12 residues. V lost 4 bases to trimming and J lost 12 bases, with 10 bases between them.

The V call is TRBV4-3, the J call TRBJ2-6; TRBD2 agrees at 9 bases. This CDR3 comprises 17 residues. V dropped 1 base and J dropped 2; count of bases not matched to a gene: 3. Germline assignment: CDR1 LGHNA and CDR2 YSLEER. CDR3 coding DNA: TGCGCCAGCAGCCAAGGCGGGGGGGCGGCTGGGGCCAACGTCCTGACTTTC. It is translated as CASSQGGGAAGANVLTF.

The chain recombines TRBV4-1 with TRBJ2-7, with unresolved D. Trimming shortened V by 0 bases and J by 5 bases, and 8 bases separated the two germline ends. The CDR3 runs 13 residues. In germline, CDR1 is MGHRA, CDR2 YSYEKL. For the CDR3, the DNA is TGCGCCAGCAGCCAAGATAGAATAAACGAGCAGTACTTC. Its translation is CASSQDRINEQYF.

V is TRBV5-8 and J is TRBJ1-5; 7 bases fit TRBD1. Germline trimming cut 0 bases from V and 5 bases from J; bases unmatched to any gene: 5. The germline CDR1 and CDR2 sequences are SGHTS and YDEGEE. The CDR3 totals 15 residues. CDR3 nucleotide sequence: TGTGCCAGCAGCTTGGCCGGGACAGAATATCAGCCCCAGCATTTT. This sequence encodes CASSLAGTEYQPQHF.

This clone was detected only once. The V gene is TRBV9, the J gene TRBJ2-6, with 7 bases lining up with TRBD1. J lost 2 bases, V lost 4 bases, and 9 bases had no gene match. The CDR3 loop spans 17 amino acids. The V gene's germline CDR1 is SGDLS and CDR2 YYNGEE. DNA of the CDR3: TGTGCCAGCAGCCTTGGACAGGTAGAACCTGGGGCCAACGTCCTGACTTTC. Protein sequence: CASSLGQVEPGANVLTF.

The rearrangement uses TRBV3-1 (or the pseudogene TRBV3-2) and TRBJ1-1, with 10 nucleotides matching TRBD1. CDR3 size: 15 residues. After removal of 1 base from V and 6 bases from J, the junction contained 5 bases not matched to a gene. CDR1 and CDR2 from the germline V gene are LGHDT and YNNKEL (reference sequence). CDR3 region: CASSQAGTGVSEAFF. The DNA of the CDR3 is TGTGCCAGCAGCCAAGCCGGGACAGGGGTTTCTGAAGCTTTCTTT.

This clone was counted a single time. The V gene is TRBV29-1, the J gene TRBJ2-1; 9 nucleotides align to TRBD2. The CDR3 is 17 residues long. The germline V gene encodes CDR1 SQVTM and CDR2 ANQGSEA. V trimming: 1 base; J trimming: 0 bases; junction bases outside the gene matches: 7. Written as DNA, the CDR3 is TGCAGCGTTGAAGGGGGGGTTAGCGGGAGCTCCTACAATGAGCAGTTCTTC. This codes for CSVEGGVSGSSYNEQFF.

On this clone itself: Additional DNA sequences in this sample encode the identical CDR3. The chain carries TRBV18 and TRBJ2-7, with D perhaps matching TRBD1 (5 bases). Trimming cost V 6 bases and J 7 bases, with 13 bases left between them. Germline loops: CDR1 KGHSH, CDR2 LQKENI. CDR3 length equals 12 residues. CDR3 amino acids: CASSPDSYEQYF. The CDR3 bases are TGTGCCAGCTCGCCCGACAGTTATGAGCAGTACTTC. Using reference TRBV18 and TRBJ2-7 for the parts outside the CDR3, the full variable domain is NAGVMQNPRHLVRRRGQEARLRCSPMKGHSHVYWYRQLPEEGLKFMVYLQKENIIDESGMPKERFSAEFPKEGPSILRIQQVVRGDSAAYFCASSPDSYEQYFGPGTRLTVT.

J is TRBJ2-7 and V is TRBV27; TRBD2 matches at 9 bases. Germline CDR1 is MNHEY and CDR2 is SMNVEV (reference sequence). The CDR3 spans 16 residues. V dropped 5 bases and J dropped 3; count of bases not matched to a gene: 11. CDR3 in DNA: TGTGCCAGCAGTCCCACGGGTAGCGGGAGAAACTACGAGCAGTACTTC. Translating it yields CASSPTGSGRNYEQYF.

The chain couples TRBV28 to TRBJ2-7, with 7 bases matching TRBD1. Germline V CDR1 and CDR2: MDHEN, SYDVKM. Trimming took 8 bases from V and 1 from J; bases not matched to a gene: 8. The CDR3 runs to 14 residues. DNA of the CDR3: TGTGCCAGCTCCACCACAGGGGCATCCTACGAGCAGTACTTC. Translation: CASSTTGASYEQYF.

V gene TRBV5-1 combines with J gene TRBJ1-1; 7 positions agree with TRBD1. There are 14 residues in the CDR3. V was pared by 3 bases and J by 1 base, with 3 bases of the junction left unmatched. Germline CDR1 is SGHRS and CDR2 is YFSETQ. The CDR3 DNA is TGCGCCAGCAGCTCACAGGGGACGAACACTGAAGCTTTCTTT. Amino acids: CASSSQGTNTEAFF.

J is TRBJ2-3 and V is TRBV5-1, with a weak D call TRBD1 (5 bases). This CDR3 is 16 amino acids long. Looked up from germline, CDR1 is SGHRS and CDR2 is YFSETQ. Trimming pared 0 bases from V and 2 bases from J, leaving 13 bases between. CDR3 coding DNA: TGCGCCAGCAGCTTGGGCCAGGGTGTTTTCACAGATACGCAGTATTTT. This gives the protein CASSLGQGVFTDTQYF.

In this sample, this clone turned up once. V is TRBV7-9 and J is TRBJ1-2, with no clear D. This CDR3 spans 13 amino acids. In germline, CDR1 is SEHNR, CDR2 FQNEAQ (reference sequence). The V gene lost 3 bases and the J gene lost 3 bases, with 8 bases spanning the gap. CDR3 bases: TGTGCCAGCAGCTTGGGAGCGGACTATGGCTACACCTTC. The encoded protein is CASSLGADYGYTF.

The rearrangement uses TRBV5-4 and TRBJ2-7, with 9 bases lining up with TRBD2. Germline loops: CDR1 SGHNT, CDR2 YYREEE (reference sequence). The length of the CDR3 is 16 residues. The J segment lost 3 bases and the V segment lost 4 bases, leaving 11 bases of the junction unmatched. This CDR3 is CASSKQTGTSYYEQYF. CDR3 nucleotides: TGTGCCAGCAGCAAACAAACCGGGACTAGCTACTACGAGCAGTACTTC.

This clone has more than one count but fewer than ten. The chain combines TRBV11-2 with TRBJ2-2, with 9 bases aligning to TRBD2. The CDR3 extends over 16 amino acids. The V segment lost 6 bases and the J segment 5 bases; nucleotides outside the gene matches: 10. Germline CDR1 reads SGHAT; CDR2 reads FQNNGV. CDR3 DNA sequence: TGTGCCAGCAGTAGCATAGCGGGAGACACGACCGGGGAGCTGTTTTTT. Protein product: CASSSIAGDTTGELFF.

The genes are TRBV7-8 and TRBJ2-7; possible D gene TRBD1, 6 bases. This CDR3 has 16 residues. V was shortened by 0 bases and J by 2 bases, with 14 bases between the two germline ends. Looked up from germline, CDR1 is SGHVS and CDR2 is FQNEAQ. The CDR3 region has the DNA TGTGCCAGCAGCTTAGCTATTTGGGACACTACCTACGAGCAGTACTTC. This sequence encodes CASSLAIWDTTYEQYF.

The chain uses TRBV9 and TRBJ2-5, with 7 bases fitting TRBD1. Trimming removed 0 bases from V and 5 bases from J; junction bases left unmatched: 10. The CDR3 is 16 residues long. Per the germline V gene, CDR1 is SGDLS and CDR2 is YYNGEE. DNA for the CDR3: TGTGCCAGCAGCGTAGGACAGGGTTTCGCTGGGGAGACCCAGTACTTC. Translating it yields CASSVGQGFAGETQYF.

The CDR3 coding sequence is TGCGCCAGCAGCTTGGAAGGGGCCGGGAGGACTGAAGCTTTCTTT. It codes for CASSLEGAGRTEAFF. V and J are TRBV5-1 and TRBJ1-1; perhaps TRBD1 as D (5 bases). The germline gives CDR1 SGHRS, CDR2 YFSETQ. The CDR3 consists of 15 residues. Trimming took 0 bases from V and 5 from J, leaving 14 bases between them.

The rearrangement uses TRBV7-2 and TRBJ2-4; D gene uncertain. Germline CDR1 reads SGHTA; CDR2 reads FQGNSA. CDR3 size: 14 residues. Trimming stripped 4 bases from V and 5 bases from J, with 12 bases between. The CDR3 nucleotides are TGTGCCAGCAGCTCAAGCGCAGAGGAAAACATTCAGTACTTC. It yields the protein CASSSSAEENIQYF.

This rearrangement joins TRBV24-1 to TRBJ2-2, with D possibly matching TRBD2 (7 bases). Between the trimmed V and J ends, which lost 9 bases and 4 bases, there was a span of 8 bases. Germline assignment: CDR1 KGHDR and CDR2 SFDVKD. This CDR3 comprises 12 residues. As DNA, the CDR3 is TGTGCCACCGCGGGGGCCACCGGGGAGCTGTTTTTT. Translating it yields CATAGATGELFF.

The chain has TRBV10-3 and TRBJ2-7; 7 nucleotides align to TRBD2. J was trimmed by 3 bases and V by 2 bases; bases with no gene match: 7. CDR1 and CDR2 (germline): ENHRY, SYGVKD. The CDR3 consists of 15 residues. In DNA, the CDR3 is TGTGCCATCAGTGAGATAGGGCGGGAGAACTACGAGCAGTACTTC. Its protein is CAISEIGRENYEQYF.

This clone was seen a handful of times. The chain carries TRBV2 and TRBJ1-2, with D unclear. The CDR3 contains 13 residues. Germline lookup yields CDR1 SNHLY and CDR2 FYNNEI. V lost 4 bases and J 6 bases, leaving 12 bases between the germline ends. CDR3 coding DNA: TGTGCCAGCAGTGTGGAGAGGGTTGATGGCTACACCTTC. Translating gives CASSVERVDGYTF.